This T cell receptor beta chain was documented in a study of glioma-infiltrating T cells after dendritic cell vaccination. On the study more broadly: Patients received three intradermal dendritic cell vaccine injections at biweekly intervals.

Primers: 60 V beta forward and 13 J beta reverse. Repertoires were generated with immunoSEQ multiplex PCR, while TCRdb's copy carries only in-frame clones and drops some. Of 71,000 or so clones listed, under 90% are singletons. Germline V gives CDR1 GTSNPN, CDR2 SVGIG (reference sequence). The CDR3 runs 14 residues. V gave up 5 bases and J gave up 0 bases, with 13 bases separating them. Whole-study findings and limits: The cohort had few patients with full blood and tumor sets. Longer survival after dendritic cell vaccination followed higher pretreatment TIL content.

Concerning this clone itself: The antigen remains unidentified.

This TCR came from a human donor with glioblastoma. The chain employs TRBV30 and TRBJ1-1; possible D gene TRBD1, 5 bases. The sample here was blood, taken before dendritic cell vaccination. CDR3 sequence reads: CAWGQGIMNTEAFF. DNA of the CDR3: TGTGCCTGGGGGCAGGGCATCATGAACACTGAAGCTTTCTTT.